These 23 T cell receptor beta chains came from one sample sequenced in a study of T cell responses to AZD1222 COVID-19 vaccine. Some clones are missing from TCRdb's copy, which holds only in-frame ones; the method was immunoSEQ multiplex PCR. Found here are more than 150,000 clones, 85% to 95% of them singletons; the top ten hold around 9.3%. This specimen consisted of peripheral blood, obtained on day 0 of AZD1222 vaccination. Source of these receptors: an adult in good health.

The chain uses TRBV5-6 and TRBJ1-1; unclear D gene. Trimming removed 5 bases from V and 6 bases from J, with 17 bases in between. Germline CDR1 reads SGHDT; CDR2 reads YYEEEE. The CDR3 extends over 14 amino acids. CDR3 coding DNA: TGTGCCAGCAGTTCGGGCGGGGAGATCGCTGAAGCTTTCTTT. As protein: CASSSGGEIAEAFF.

The chain employs TRBV12-5 and TRBJ2-1; 9 bases align to TRBD2. The CDR3 runs 17 residues. Germline CDR1 LGHNT, CDR2 FRNRAP. After removal of 1 base from V and 8 bases from J, the junction contained 12 bases not matched to a gene. CDR3 in amino acids: CASGLDRWTSVGHEQFF. The CDR3 DNA follows: TGTGCTAGTGGTTTGGACCGATGGACTAGCGTGGGGCATGAGCAGTTCTTC.

The rearrangement uses TRBV5-4 and TRBJ1-6; the D is unclear. Trimming took off 0 bases at V and 7 bases at J, with 2 bases between the two ends. This CDR3 has 12 residues. Germline loops: CDR1 SGHNT, CDR2 YYREEE (reference sequence). The CDR3 here is CASSLANSPLHF. CDR3 bases: TGTGCCAGCAGCTTGGCAAATTCACCCCTCCACTTT.

This chain connects TRBV7-2 to TRBJ1-6; D is uncertain. Germline CDR1 and CDR2: SGHTA and FQGNSA. This CDR3 is built from 13 residues. V lost 3 bases and J 8 bases, leaving 8 bases between the germline ends. CDR3 nucleotide sequence: TGTGCCAGCAGCTTTTTATTGGATTCACCCCTCCACTTT. Its translation: CASSFLLDSPLHF. Supplemented by reference TRBV7-2 and TRBJ1-6, the full variable domain reads GAGVSQSPSNKVTEKGKDVELRCDPISGHTALYWYRQSLGQGLEFLIYFQGNSAPDKSGLPSDRFSAERTGGSVSTLTIQRTQQEDSAVYLCASSFLLDSPLHFGNGTRLTVT.

The rearrangement links TRBV5-6 to TRBJ1-1; the D gene is possibly TRBD1 (5 bases). CDR1 is SGHDT and CDR2 is YYEEEE in the germline V gene. This CDR3 has 19 residues. Between the trimmed V and J ends, which lost 3 bases and 1 base, there was a span of 25 bases. This CDR3 reads CASSSEKTARDLWNTEAFF. The CDR3 nucleotides are TGTGCCAGCAGCTCAGAAAAGACAGCCCGAGATCTTTGGAACACTGAAGCTTTCTTT.

This chain connects TRBV2 to TRBJ2-2, with D possibly TRBD2 on 5 matching bases. Germline V CDR1 and CDR2: SNHLY, FYNNEI. This CDR3 is 14 amino acids long. Trimming left V 7 bases short and J 6 bases short, with 15 bases between. The CDR3, as DNA: TGTGCCAGCACTCTCTGGAGGTGGGCCGGGGAGCTGTTTTTT. This sequence encodes CASTLWRWAGELFF.

The chain uses TRBV5-5 and TRBJ1-4, with 7 nucleotides matching TRBD1. The CDR3 has 18 residues. With 4 bases clipped from V and 3 bases from J, the junction kept 15 bases outside the gene matches. Per germline, CDR1 SGHKS and CDR2 YYEKEE (reference sequence). CDR3 nucleotide sequence: TGTGCCAGCAGCCGAAGGAACCCAGACAGGGCATCTAATGAAAAACTGTTTTTT. This codes for CASSRRNPDRASNEKLFF. The complete variable domain, with remaining parts taken from reference TRBV5-5 and TRBJ1-4, reads DAGVTQSPTHLIKTRGQQVTLRCSPISGHKSVSWYQQVLGQGPQFIFQYYEKEERGRGNFPDRFSARQFPNYSSELNVNALLLGDSALYLCASSRRNPDRASNEKLFFGSGTQLSVL.

The V call is TRBV30, the J call TRBJ1-6; unclear D gene. Germline values: CDR1 GTSNPN, CDR2 SVGIG (reference sequence). This CDR3 is 12 amino acids long. V was pared by 4 bases and J by 9 bases, with 10 bases between. CDR3 amino acids: CAWTTTASPLHF. CDR3 bases: TGTGCCTGGACTACTACGGCTTCACCCCTCCACTTT.

This chain links TRBV3-1 (or the pseudogene TRBV3-2) with TRBJ2-1; D may be TRBD1 (7 bases). The germline V and J ends were trimmed by 5 bases and 7 bases, with 18 bases remaining between them. The germline V gene encodes CDR1 LGHDT and CDR2 YNNKEL (reference sequence). The CDR3 has 15 amino acids. The CDR3 DNA reads as TGTGCCAGCAGCTTACAGGAGGCAGGGGGGAATGAGCAGTTCTTC. Translation: CASSLQEAGGNEQFF.

This sequence joins TRBV7-6 and TRBJ1-4, with D unclear. V was clipped by 1 base and J by 6 bases, with 6 bases between them. Germline V gene data show CDR1 as SGHVS and CDR2 as FNYEAQ. The CDR3 loop spans 13 amino acids. The CDR3 nucleotides are TGTGCCAGCAGCTTAGGAGGTTATGAAAAACTGTTTTTT. This encodes CASSLGGYEKLFF.

The CDR3 loop is CASSEMQGGTQYF. For the CDR3, the DNA is TGTGCCAGCAGTGAAATGCAGGGAGGGACCCAGTACTTC. The chain uses TRBV2 and TRBJ2-5; D is perhaps TRBD2 (6 bases). In germline, CDR1 is SNHLY, CDR2 FYNNEI. Between the trimmed V and J ends, which lost 2 bases and 7 bases, there was a span of 11 bases. This CDR3 has 13 amino acids.

This chain connects TRBV27 to TRBJ2-7; D is possibly TRBD1 (6 bases). Trimming left V 6 bases short and J 1 base short, with 13 bases between. Germline V gives CDR1 MNHEY, CDR2 SMNVEV (reference sequence). This CDR3 spans 14 amino acids. CDR3 in amino acids: CASRYRDGSYEQYF. As DNA, the CDR3 is TGTGCCAGCAGATACAGGGATGGGTCCTACGAGCAGTACTTC.

The chain carries TRBV5-1 and TRBJ2-7; D uncertain. V lost 5 bases, J lost 5 bases, and 14 bases lay in between. Germline assignment: CDR1 SGHRS and CDR2 YFSETQ. The CDR3 is 13 amino acids. The CDR3 bases are TGCGCCAGCAGAGGGATAGGGCCCCACGAGCAGTACTTC. It is translated as CASRGIGPHEQYF.

The V gene is TRBV6-5, the J gene TRBJ1-1; D not resolved. V was trimmed by 2 bases and J by 5 bases, leaving 12 bases between them. The germline CDR1 and CDR2 sequences are MNHEY and SVGAGI. The CDR3 loop spans 14 amino acids. The DNA of the CDR3 is TGTGCCAGCAGTTACCGTGCGGTTTTAACTGAAGCTTTCTTT. Translated: CASSYRAVLTEAFF.

The J gene is TRBJ1-2, the V gene TRBV19; D possibly corresponds to TRBD1 (6 bases). CDR1 and CDR2 from the germline V gene are LNHDA and SQIVND (reference sequence). The ends were cut back, 5 bases at V and 2 bases at J, with 24 bases in the middle. This CDR3 contains 18 residues. CDR3 coding DNA: TGTGCCAGTAGTCTACAGGGAATCCGCCTATATCCGAACTATGGCTACACCTTC. Amino acids: CASSLQGIRLYPNYGYTF.

V and J are TRBV4-2 and TRBJ1-6; D is perhaps TRBD1 (5 bases). Germline V gene lookup returns CDR1 LGHNA and CDR2 YNFKEQ. This CDR3 has 14 residues. Trimming stripped 6 bases from V and 7 bases from J, with 13 bases between. CDR3 protein: CASRYGAPNSPLHF. CDR3 nucleotide sequence: TGTGCCAGCAGATACGGGGCCCCGAATTCACCCCTCCACTTT.

V is TRBV19 and J is TRBJ2-2; D is unclear. Trimming pared 1 base from V and 5 bases from J, leaving 8 bases between. This CDR3 has 14 residues. The germline CDR1 and CDR2 sequences are LNHDA and SQIVND (reference sequence). The DNA of the CDR3 is TGTGCCAGTAGTATAGGAGTATCGACCGGGGAGCTGTTTTTT. This encodes CASSIGVSTGELFF.

J is TRBJ1-1 and V is TRBV4-2; a weak D match, TRBD1 (5 bases). Germline V lookup: CDR1 LGHNA, CDR2 YNFKEQ. The CDR3 contains 15 residues. V lost 2 bases to trimming and J lost 3 bases, with 13 bases between them. The CDR3 loop reads CASSQSIEGYTEAFF. The CDR3 DNA sequence: TGTGCCAGCAGCCAAAGTATCGAGGGGTACACTGAAGCTTTCTTT.

The rearrangement uses TRBV24-1 and TRBJ1-4; D is ambiguous. The CDR3 is 14 residues long. Trimming shortened V by 2 bases and J by 8 bases, and 11 bases separated the two germline ends. The germline V gene has CDR1 KGHDR and CDR2 SFDVKD. DNA of the CDR3: TGTGCCACCAGTGATTCCCTGGCCGGGGAAAAACTGTTTTTT. Its translation: CATSDSLAGEKLFF.

V gene TRBV18 combines with J gene TRBJ1-6, with D uncertain. This CDR3 contains 16 residues. Deletions cut 6 bases from V and 0 bases from J, with 12 bases between. Germline CDR1 reads KGHSH; CDR2 reads LQKENI. The chain's CDR3 is CASSLAASSYNSPLHF. As DNA, the CDR3 is TGTGCCAGCTCCCTGGCCGCGAGCTCCTATAATTCACCCCTCCACTTT.

The genes are TRBV28 and TRBJ1-5, with D tentatively TRBD1 (5 bases). This CDR3 has 18 residues. CDR1 is MDHEN, CDR2 SYDVKM, per germline. Trimming pared 1 base from V and 2 bases from J, leaving 18 bases between. CDR3 in amino acids: CASSLSGHFRGGNQPQHF. CDR3 bases: TGTGCCAGCAGTTTATCGGGCCATTTCAGAGGGGGCAATCAGCCCCAGCATTTT.

About this clone: One junction end disagrees with the germline gene, perhaps due to a read error. The chain links TRBV4-2 to TRBJ2-1; 9 bases align to TRBD2. This CDR3 is built from 15 residues. The V gene's germline CDR1 is LGHNA and CDR2 YNFKEQ. CDR3 bases: TGTGCCAGCAGCCAAGATCTCGTCGGGACTAGCAGTACAGTCTTC. Its translation is CASSQDLVGTSSTVF.

This chain links TRBV18 with TRBJ2-2; D is unclear. This CDR3 is built from 14 residues. V was shortened by 2 bases and J by 4 bases, with 8 bases between the two germline ends. Germline V gene data show CDR1 as KGHSH and CDR2 as LQKENI. This CDR3 is CASSPGQATGELFF. The CDR3 DNA is TGTGCCAGCTCACCAGGGCAGGCCACCGGGGAGCTGTTTTTT.